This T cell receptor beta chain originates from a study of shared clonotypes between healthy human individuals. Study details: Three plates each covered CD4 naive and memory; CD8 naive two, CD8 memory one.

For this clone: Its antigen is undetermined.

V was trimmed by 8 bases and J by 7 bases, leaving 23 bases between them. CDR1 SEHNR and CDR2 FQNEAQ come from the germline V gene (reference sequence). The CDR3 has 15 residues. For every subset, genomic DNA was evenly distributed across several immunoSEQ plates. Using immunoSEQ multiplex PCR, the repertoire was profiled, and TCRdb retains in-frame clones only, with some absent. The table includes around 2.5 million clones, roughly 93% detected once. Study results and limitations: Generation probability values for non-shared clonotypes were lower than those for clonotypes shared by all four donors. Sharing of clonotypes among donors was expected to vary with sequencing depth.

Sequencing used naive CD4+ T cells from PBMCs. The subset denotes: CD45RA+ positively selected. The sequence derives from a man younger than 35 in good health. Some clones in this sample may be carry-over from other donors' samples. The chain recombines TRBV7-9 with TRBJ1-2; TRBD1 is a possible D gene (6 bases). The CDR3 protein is CASVPGTGGGSGYTF. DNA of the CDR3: TGTGCCAGCGTCCCCGGGACCGGGGGCGGAAGTGGCTACACCTTC.